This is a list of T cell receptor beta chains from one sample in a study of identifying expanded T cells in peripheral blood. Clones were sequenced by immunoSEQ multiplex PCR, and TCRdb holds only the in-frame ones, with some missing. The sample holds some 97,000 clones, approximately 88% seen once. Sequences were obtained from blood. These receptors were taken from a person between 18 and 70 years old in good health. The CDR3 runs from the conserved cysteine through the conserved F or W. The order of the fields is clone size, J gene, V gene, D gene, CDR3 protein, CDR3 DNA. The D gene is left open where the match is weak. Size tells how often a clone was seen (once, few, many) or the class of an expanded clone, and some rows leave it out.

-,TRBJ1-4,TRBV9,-,CASSVGGGEKLFF,TGTGCCAGCAGCGTAGGAGGGGGAGAAAAACTGTTTTTT
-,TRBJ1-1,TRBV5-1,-,CASSLGYGDTEAFF,TGCGCCAGCAGCTTGGGGTATGGTGACACTGAAGCTTTCTTT
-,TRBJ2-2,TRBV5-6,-,CASSLGQKIGELFF,TGTGCCAGCAGCTTGGGACAGAAGATCGGGGAGCTGTTTTTT
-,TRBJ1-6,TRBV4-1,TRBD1,CASSQEVTGRYEPLHF,TGCGCCAGCAGCCAAGAAGTGACAGGGCGGTATGAGCCCCTCCACTTT
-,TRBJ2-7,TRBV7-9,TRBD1,CASSQPGQGGYEQYF,TGTGCCAGCAGCCAACCGGGACAGGGTGGGTACGAGCAGTACTTC
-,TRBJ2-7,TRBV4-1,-,CASSQDPPNPTSYEQYF,TGCGCCAGCAGCCAAGACCCCCCAAACCCTACATCCTACGAGCAGTACTTC
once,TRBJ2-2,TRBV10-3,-,CAIRGRGTGELFF,TGTGCCATCAGGGGCCGGGGTACCGGGGAGCTGTTTTTT
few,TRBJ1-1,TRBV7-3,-,CASSLKWGAEAFF,TGTGCCAGCAGCTTAAAGTGGGGGGCTGAAGCTTTCTTT
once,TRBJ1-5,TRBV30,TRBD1,CAWSLTGNNQPQHF,TGTGCCTGGAGCCTGACAGGGAACAATCAGCCCCAGCATTTT
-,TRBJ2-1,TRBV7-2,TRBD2,CASSFRAGGSYNEQFF,TGTGCCAGCAGCTTTAGAGCGGGAGGCTCGTACAATGAGCAGTTCTTC
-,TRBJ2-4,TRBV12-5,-,CASSRSGNIQYF,TGTGCTAGCAGCCGTAGCGGAAACATTCAGTACTTC
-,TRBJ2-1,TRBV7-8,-,CASRGAGNEQFF,TGTGCTTCTCGGGGGGCTGGGAATGAGCAGTTCTTC
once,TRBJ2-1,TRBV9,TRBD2,CASSMGLAGDSEQFF,TGTGCCAGCAGCATGGGACTAGCGGGAGACAGTGAGCAGTTCTTC
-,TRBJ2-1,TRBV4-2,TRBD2,CASSQDTAGGQKFF,TGTGCCAGCAGCCAAGATACGGCGGGGGGGCAGAAGTTCTTC
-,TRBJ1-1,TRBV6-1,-,CASSTNRQLNTEAFF,TGTGCCAGCAGTACAAACCGACAGCTCAACACTGAAGCTTTCTTT
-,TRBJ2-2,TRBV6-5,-,CASMSRETNTGELFF,TGTGCCAGCATGAGTCGGGAGACGAACACCGGGGAGCTGTTTTTT